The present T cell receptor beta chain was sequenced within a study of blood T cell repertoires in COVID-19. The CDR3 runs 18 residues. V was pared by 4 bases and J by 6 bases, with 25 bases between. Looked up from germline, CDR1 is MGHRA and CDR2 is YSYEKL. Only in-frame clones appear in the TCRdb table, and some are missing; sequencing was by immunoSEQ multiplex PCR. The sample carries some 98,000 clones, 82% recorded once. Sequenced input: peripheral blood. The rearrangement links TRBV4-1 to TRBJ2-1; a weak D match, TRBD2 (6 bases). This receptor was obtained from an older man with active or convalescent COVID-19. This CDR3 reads CASSLTRGIWHSGNEQFF. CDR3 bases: TGCGCCAGCAGCCTAACTCGCGGGATTTGGCACTCCGGCAATGAGCAGTTCTTC.